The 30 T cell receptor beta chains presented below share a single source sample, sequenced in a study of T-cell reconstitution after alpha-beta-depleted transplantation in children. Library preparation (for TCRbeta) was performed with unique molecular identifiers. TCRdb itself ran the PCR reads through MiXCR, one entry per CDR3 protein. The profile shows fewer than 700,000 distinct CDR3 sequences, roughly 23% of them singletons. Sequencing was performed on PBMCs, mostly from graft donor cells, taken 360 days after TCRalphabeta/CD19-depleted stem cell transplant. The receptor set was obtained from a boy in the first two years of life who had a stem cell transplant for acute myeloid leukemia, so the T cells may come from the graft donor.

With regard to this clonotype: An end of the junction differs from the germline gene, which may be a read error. CDR3 amino acids: CPSWSSDSPLHF. In nucleotides, the CDR3 is TGTCCCAGCTGGTCGAGCGACTCACCCCTCCACTTT. The rearrangement joins TRBV18 to TRBJ1-6; no clear D gene. The CDR3 contains 12 residues. CDR1 and CDR2 (germline): KGHSH, LQKENI.

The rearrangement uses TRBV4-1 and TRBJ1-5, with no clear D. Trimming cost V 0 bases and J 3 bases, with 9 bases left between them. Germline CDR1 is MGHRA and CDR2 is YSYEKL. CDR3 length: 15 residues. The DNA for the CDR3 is TGCGCCAGCAGCCAAGACGGCCGGACCAATCAGCCCCAGCATTTT. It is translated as CASSQDGRTNQPQHF.

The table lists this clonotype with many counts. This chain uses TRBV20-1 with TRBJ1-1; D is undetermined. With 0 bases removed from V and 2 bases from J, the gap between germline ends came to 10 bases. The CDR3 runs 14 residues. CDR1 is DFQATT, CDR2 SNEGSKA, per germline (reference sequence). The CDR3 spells CSARDRGPNTEAFF. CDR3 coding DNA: TGCAGTGCTAGAGATCGGGGTCCTAACACTGAAGCTTTCTTT.

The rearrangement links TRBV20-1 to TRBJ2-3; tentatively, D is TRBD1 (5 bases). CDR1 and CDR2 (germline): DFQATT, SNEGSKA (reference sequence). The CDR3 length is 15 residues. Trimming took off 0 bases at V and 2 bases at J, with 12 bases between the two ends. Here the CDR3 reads CSARDSGHDTDTQYF. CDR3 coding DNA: TGCAGTGCTAGAGATAGTGGACATGACACAGATACGCAGTATTTT.

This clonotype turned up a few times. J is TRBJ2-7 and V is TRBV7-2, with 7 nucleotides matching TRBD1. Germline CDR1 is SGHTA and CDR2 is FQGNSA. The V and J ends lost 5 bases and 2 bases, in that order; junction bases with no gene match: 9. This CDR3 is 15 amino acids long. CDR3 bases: TGTGCCAGCAGCACACACCGGGACAGTCCCTACGAGCAGTACTTC. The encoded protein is CASSTHRDSPYEQYF.

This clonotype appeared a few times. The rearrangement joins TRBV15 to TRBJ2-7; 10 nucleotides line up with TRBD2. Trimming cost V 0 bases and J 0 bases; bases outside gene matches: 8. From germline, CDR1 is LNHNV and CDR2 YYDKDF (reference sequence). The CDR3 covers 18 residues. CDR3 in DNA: TGTGCCACCAGCAGAGATGTAACTAGCGGGGCGTTCTCCTACGAGCAGTACTTC. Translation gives CATSRDVTSGAFSYEQYF.

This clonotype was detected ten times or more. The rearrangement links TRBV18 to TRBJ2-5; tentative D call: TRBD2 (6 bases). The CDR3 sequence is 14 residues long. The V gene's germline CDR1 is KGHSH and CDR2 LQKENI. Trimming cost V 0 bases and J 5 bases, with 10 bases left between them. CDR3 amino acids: CASSPPTGVETQYF. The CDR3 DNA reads TGTGCCAGCTCACCACCGACGGGGGTTGAGACCCAGTACTTC.

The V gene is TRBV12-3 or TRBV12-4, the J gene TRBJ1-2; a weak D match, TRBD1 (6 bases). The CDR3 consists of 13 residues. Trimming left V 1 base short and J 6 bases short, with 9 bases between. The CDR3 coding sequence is TGTGCCAGCAGTTTAGAGGGGGGCGATGGCTACACCTTC. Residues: CASSLEGGDGYTF.

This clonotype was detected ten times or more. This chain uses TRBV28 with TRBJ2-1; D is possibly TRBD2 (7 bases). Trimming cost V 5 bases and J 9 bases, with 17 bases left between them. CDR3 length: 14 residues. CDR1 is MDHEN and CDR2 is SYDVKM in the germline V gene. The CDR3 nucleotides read TGTGCCAGCAGTCGCCTTCAGGGGAGGGTTGAGCAGTTCTTC. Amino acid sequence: CASSRLQGRVEQFF.

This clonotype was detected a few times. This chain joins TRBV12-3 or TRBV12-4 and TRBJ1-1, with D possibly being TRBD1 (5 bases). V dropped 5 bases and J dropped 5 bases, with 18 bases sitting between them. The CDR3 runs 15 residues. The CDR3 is CASSGMGTLGTEAFF. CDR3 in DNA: TGTGCCAGCAGTGGTATGGGGACGCTGGGGACTGAAGCTTTCTTT.

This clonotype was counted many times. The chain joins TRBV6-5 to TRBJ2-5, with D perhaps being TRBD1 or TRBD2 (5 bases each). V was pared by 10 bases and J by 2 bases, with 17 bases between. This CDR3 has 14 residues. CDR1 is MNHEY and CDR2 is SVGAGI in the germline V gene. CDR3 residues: CAIPREGAQETQYF. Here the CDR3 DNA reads TGTGCCATCCCGAGGGAAGGGGCGCAAGAGACCCAGTACTTC.

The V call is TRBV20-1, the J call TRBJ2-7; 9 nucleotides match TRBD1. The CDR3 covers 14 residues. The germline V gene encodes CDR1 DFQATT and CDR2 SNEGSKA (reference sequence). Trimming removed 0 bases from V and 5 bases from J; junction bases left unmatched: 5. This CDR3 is CSARDGTGNNEQYF. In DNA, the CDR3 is TGCAGTGCTAGAGACGGGACAGGGAATAACGAGCAGTACTTC.

CDR3 sequence (DNA): TGTGCCAGCAAAACTACCAGGGGAGGCACTGAAGCTTTCTTT. This encodes CASKTTRGGTEAFF. The chain combines TRBV28 with TRBJ1-1, with D possibly matching TRBD1 (6 bases). Per the germline V gene, CDR1 is MDHEN and CDR2 is SYDVKM. V dropped 7 bases and J dropped 4 bases, with 16 bases sitting between them. CDR3 length: 14 amino acids.

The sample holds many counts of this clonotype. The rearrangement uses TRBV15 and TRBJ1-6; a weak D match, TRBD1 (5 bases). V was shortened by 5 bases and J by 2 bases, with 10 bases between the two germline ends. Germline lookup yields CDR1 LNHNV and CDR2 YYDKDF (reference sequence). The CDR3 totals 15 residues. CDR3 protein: CATSPRGAYNSPLHF. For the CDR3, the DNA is TGTGCCACCAGCCCCCGGGGGGCCTATAATTCACCCCTCCACTTT.

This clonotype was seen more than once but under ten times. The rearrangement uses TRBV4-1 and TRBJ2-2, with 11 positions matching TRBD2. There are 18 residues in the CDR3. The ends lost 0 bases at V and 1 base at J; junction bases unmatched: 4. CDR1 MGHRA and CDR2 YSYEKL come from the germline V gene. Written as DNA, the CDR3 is TGCGCCAGCAGCCAAGATCCTAGCGGGGGGTGGAACACCGGGGAGCTGTTTTTT. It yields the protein CASSQDPSGGWNTGELFF.

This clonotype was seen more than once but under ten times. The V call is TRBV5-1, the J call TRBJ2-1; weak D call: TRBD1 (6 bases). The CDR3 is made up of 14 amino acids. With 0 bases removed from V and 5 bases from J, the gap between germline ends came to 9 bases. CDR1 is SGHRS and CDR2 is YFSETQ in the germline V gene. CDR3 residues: CASSLDTGNNEQFF. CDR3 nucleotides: TGCGCCAGCAGCTTGGATACAGGGAACAATGAGCAGTTCTTC.

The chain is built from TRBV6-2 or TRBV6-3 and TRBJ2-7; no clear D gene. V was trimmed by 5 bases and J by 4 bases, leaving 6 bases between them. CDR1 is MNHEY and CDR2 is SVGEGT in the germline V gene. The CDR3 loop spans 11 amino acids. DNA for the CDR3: TGTGCCAGCAGTGGCATTTACGAGCAGTACTTC. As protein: CASSGIYEQYF.

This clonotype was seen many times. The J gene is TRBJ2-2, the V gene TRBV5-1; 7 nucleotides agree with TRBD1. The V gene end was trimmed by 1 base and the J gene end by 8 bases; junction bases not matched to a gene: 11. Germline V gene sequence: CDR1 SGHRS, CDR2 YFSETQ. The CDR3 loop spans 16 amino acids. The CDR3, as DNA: TGCGCCAGCAGCTTGACAGGGGCGCCCCCCGTAGGGGAGCTGTTTTTT. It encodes CASSLTGAPPVGELFF.

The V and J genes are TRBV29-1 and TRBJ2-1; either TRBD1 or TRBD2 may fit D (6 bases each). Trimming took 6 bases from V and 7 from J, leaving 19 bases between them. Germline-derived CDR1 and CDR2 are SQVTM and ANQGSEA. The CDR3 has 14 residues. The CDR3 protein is CSVKRGLGINEQFF. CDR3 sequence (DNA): TGCAGCGTCAAACGGGGGCTAGGGATAAATGAGCAGTTCTTC.

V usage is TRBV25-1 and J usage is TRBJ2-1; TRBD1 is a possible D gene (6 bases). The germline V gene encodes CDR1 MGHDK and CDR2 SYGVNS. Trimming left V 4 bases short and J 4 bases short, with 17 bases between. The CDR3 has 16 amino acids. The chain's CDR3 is CASSARGSFLYNEQFF. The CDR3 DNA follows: TGTGCCAGCAGTGCCAGGGGAAGCTTCCTTTACAATGAGCAGTTCTTC.

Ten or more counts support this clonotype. CDR3 sequence reads: CSALRDLYEQFF. Written as DNA, the CDR3 is TGCAGTGCCCTCCGGGACCTCTATGAGCAGTTCTTC. This chain joins TRBV20-1 and TRBJ2-1; D is tentatively TRBD1 or TRBD2 (5 bases each). This CDR3 is built from 12 residues. V lost 6 bases and J 8 bases, leaving 14 bases between the germline ends. The germline gives CDR1 DFQATT, CDR2 SNEGSKA (reference sequence).

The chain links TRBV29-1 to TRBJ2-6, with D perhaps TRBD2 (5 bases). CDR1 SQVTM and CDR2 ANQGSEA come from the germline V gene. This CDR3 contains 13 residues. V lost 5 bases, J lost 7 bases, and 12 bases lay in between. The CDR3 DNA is TGCAGCGTTCTGGGAGAGATAGCCAACGTCCTGACTTTC. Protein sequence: CSVLGEIANVLTF.

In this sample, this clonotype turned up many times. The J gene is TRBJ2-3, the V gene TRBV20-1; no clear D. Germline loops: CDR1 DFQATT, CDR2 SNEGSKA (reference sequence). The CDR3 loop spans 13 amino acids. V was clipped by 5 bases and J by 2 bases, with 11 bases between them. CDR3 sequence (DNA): TGCAGTGCTGACCCCGGGTCCACAGATACGCAGTATTTT. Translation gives CSADPGSTDTQYF.

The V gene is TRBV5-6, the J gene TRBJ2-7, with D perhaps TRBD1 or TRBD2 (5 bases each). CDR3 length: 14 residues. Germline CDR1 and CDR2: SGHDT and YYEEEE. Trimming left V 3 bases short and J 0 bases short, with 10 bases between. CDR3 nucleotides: TGTGCCAGCAGCTGGAGTGGGGGCTCCTACGAGCAGTACTTC. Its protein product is CASSWSGGSYEQYF.

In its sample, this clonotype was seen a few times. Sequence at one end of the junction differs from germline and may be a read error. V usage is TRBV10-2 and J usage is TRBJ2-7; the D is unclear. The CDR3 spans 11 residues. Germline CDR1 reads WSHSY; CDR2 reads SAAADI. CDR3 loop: CASGEPGEQYF. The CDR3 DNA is TGCGCCAGCGGTGAACCTGGCGAGCAGTACTTC.

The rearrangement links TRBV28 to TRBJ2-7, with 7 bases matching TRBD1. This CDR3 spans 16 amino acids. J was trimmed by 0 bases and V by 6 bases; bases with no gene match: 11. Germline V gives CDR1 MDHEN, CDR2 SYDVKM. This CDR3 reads CASSRQGLGSSYEQYV. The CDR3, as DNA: TGTGCCAGCAGCCGACAGGGTTTGGGGAGCTCCTACGAGCAGTACGTC.

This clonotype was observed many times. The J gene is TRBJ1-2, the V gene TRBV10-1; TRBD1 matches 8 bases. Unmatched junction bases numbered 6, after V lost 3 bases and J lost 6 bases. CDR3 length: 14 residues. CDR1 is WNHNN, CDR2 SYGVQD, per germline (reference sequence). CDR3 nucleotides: TGCGCCAGCAGTGACCGGACAGGGAACGATGGCTACACCTTC. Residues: CASSDRTGNDGYTF.

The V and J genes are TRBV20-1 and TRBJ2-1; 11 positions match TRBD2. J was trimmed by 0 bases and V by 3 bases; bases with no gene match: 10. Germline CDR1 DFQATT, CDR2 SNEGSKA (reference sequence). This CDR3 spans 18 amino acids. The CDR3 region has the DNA TGCAGTGCTAGGGGGCGACTAGCGGGGACCAGCTCCTACAATGAGCAGTTCTTC. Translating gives CSARGRLAGTSSYNEQFF.

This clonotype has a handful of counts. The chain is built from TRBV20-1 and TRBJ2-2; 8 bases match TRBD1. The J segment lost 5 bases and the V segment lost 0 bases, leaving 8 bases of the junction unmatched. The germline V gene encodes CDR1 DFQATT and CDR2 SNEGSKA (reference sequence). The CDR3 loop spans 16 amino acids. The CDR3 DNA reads TGCAGTGCTAGAGATCCGGGGACAGGAGTGACCGGGGAGCTGTTTTTT. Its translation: CSARDPGTGVTGELFF.

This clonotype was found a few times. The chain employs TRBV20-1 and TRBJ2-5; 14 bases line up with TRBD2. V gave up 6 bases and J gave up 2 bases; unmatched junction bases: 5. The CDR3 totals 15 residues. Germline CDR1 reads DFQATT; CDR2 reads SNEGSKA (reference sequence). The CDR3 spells CSAGGTSGGQETQYF. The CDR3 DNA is TGCAGTGCAGGGGGGACTAGCGGGGGACAAGAGACCCAGTACTTC.